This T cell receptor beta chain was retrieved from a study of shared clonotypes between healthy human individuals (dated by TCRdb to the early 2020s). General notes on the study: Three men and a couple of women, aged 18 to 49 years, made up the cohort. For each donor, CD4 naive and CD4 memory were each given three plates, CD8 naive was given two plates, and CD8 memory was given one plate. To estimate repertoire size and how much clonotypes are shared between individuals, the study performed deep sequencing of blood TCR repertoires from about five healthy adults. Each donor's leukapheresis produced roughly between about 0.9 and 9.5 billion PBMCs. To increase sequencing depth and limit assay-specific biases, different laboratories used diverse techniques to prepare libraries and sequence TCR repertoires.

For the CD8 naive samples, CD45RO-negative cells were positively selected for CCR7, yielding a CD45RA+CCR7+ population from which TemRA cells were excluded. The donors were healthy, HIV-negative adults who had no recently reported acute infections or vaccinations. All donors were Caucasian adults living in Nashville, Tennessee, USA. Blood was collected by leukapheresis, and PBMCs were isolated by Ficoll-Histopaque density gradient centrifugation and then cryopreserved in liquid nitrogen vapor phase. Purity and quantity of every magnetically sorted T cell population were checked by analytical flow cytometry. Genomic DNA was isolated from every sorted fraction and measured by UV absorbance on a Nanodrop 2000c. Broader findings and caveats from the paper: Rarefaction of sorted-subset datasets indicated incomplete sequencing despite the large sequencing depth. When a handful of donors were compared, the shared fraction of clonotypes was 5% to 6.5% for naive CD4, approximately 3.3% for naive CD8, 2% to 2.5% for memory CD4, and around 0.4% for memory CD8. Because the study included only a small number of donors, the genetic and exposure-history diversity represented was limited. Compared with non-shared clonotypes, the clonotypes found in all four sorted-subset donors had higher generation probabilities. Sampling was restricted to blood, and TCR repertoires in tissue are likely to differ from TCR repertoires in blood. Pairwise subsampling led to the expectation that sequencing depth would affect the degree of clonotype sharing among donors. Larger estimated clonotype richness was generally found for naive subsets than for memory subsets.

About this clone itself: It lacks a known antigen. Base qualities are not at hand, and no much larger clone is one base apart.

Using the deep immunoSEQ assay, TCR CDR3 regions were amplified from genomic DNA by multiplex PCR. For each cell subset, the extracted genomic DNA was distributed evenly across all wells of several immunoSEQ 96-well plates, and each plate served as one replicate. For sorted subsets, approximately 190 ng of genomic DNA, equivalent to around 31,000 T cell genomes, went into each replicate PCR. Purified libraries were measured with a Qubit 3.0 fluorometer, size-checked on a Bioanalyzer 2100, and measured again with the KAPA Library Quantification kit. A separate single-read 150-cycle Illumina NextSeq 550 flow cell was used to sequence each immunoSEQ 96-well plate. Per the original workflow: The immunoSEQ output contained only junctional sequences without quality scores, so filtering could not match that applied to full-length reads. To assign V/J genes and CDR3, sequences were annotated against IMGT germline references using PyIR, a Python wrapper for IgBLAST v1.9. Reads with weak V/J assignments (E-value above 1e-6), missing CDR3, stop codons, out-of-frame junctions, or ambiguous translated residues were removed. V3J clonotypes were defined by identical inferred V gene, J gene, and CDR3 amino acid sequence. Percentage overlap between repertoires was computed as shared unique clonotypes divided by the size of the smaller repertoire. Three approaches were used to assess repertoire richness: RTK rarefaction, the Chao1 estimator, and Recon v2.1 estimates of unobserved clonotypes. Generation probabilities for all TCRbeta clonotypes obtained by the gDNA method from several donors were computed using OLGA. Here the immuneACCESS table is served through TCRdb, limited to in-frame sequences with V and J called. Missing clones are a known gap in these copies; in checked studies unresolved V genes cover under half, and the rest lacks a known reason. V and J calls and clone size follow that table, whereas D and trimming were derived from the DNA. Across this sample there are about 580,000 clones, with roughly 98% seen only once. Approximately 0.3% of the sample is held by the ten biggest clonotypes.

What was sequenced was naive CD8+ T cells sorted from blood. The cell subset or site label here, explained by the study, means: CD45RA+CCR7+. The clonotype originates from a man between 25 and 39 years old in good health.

CDR3 sequence: CASSGTEAFF. The DNA reads as follows: TGTGCCAGCAGTGGAACTGAAGCTTTCTTT. This chain joins TRBV25-1 to TRBJ1-1, with the D gene too uncertain to name. Taken from the germline V gene, the CDR1 and CDR2 loops are MGHDK and SYGVNS. Reading from cysteine to phenylalanine, the CDR3 counts 10 amino acids. The retained sequence is limited to the CDR3, 30 bases, with the frame set at the first base. V loses 4 bases, J loses 5 bases, and the germline ends lie 2 bases apart.